The clone carrying this TCR beta chain was picked up a small number of times. This sample is drawn from a study of blood T cell repertoires in COVID-19. The overall study: Sites across the United States, Italy and Spain contributed samples from acute and convalescent COVID-19. The cDNA or gDNA used as material had been derived from T cells, B-cell-depleted T cells, or PBMCs.

Per the authors' pipeline: Nucleated cell number was recorded as an estimate derived from reference gene primer amplification. Assay: immunoSEQ multiplex PCR; the TCRdb copy retains only in-frame clones and omits some. The V and J calls and clone size come from that table; D and trimming were worked out from the DNA. The sample contains under 200,000 clones, approximately 79% of which appear only once. The CDR3 is 14 residues long. The J segment lost 4 bases and the V segment lost 11 bases, leaving 10 bases of the junction unmatched. CDR1 LGHDT and CDR2 YNNKEL come from the germline V gene (reference sequence).

The gene calls are TRBV3-1 (or the pseudogene TRBV3-2) and TRBJ2-3; 9 bases map to TRBD2. Input material: peripheral blood. The source is a woman of 80 years or more with acute or convalescent COVID-19. The CDR3 coding sequence is TGTGCCTCCCAGGAAGGCGGGAGGGCAGATACGCAGTATTTT. As protein: CASQEGGRADTQYF.